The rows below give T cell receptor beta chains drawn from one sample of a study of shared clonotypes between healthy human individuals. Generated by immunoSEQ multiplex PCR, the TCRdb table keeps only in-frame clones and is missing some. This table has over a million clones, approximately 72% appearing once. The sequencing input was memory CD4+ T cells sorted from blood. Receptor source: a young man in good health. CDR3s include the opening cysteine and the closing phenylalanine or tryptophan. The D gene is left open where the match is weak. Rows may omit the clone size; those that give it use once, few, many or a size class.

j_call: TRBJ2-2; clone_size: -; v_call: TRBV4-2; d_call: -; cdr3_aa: CASSQEGGASTGELFF; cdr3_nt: TGTGCCAGCAGCCAAGAGGGGGGGGCCAGCACCGGGGAGCTGTTTTTT
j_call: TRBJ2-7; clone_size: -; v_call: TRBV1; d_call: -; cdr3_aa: CTSSQHSLVSEQYF; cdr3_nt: TGCACCAGCAGCCAACACTCTCTAGTATCCGAGCAGTACTTC
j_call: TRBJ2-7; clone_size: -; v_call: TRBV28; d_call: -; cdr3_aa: CASRPREGSYEQYF; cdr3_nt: TGTGCCAGCAGGCCACGTGAAGGTAGCTACGAGCAGTACTTC
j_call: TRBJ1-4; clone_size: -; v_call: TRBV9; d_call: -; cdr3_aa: CASSVAGAAKNEKLFF; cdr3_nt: TGTGCCAGCAGCGTAGCGGGGGCGGCTAAAAATGAAAAACTGTTTTTT
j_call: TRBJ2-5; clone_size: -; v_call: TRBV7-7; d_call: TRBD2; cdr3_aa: CASSSGTSGLKGTQYF; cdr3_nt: TGTGCTAGCAGCTCCGGGACTAGCGGCCTCAAAGGGACCCAGTACTTC
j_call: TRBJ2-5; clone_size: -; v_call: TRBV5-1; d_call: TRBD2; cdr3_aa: CASSPTAGVETQYF; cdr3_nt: TGCGCCAGCAGCCCGACAGCGGGAGTAGAGACCCAGTACTTC
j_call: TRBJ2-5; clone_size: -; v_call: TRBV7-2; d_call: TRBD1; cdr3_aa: CASSAQGAFTETQYF; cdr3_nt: TGTGCCAGCAGCGCACAGGGGGCTTTTACAGAGACCCAGTACTTC
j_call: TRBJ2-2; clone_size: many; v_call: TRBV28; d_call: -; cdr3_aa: CASSPETRPGELFF; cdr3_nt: TGTGCCAGCAGTCCCGAAACTAGGCCCGGGGAGCTGTTTTTT
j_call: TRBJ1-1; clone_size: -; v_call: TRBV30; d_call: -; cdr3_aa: CAWDRGTWGTEAFF; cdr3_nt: TGTGCCTGGGACCGGGGGACTTGGGGGACTGAAGCTTTCTTT
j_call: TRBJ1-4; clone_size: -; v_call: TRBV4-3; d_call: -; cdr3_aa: CASSQRHAAGNEKLFF; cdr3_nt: TGCGCCAGCAGCCAGCGCCATGCGGCTGGGAATGAAAAACTGTTTTTT
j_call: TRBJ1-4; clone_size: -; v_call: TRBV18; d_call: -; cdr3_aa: CASSPRQEEKLFF; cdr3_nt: TGTGCCAGCTCACCACGGCAGGAGGAAAAACTGTTTTTT
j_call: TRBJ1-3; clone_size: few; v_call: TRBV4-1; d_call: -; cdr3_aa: CASSQGAGSGRGNTIYF; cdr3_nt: TGCGCCAGCAGCCAAGGAGCAGGGAGCGGTCGTGGAAACACCATATATTTT
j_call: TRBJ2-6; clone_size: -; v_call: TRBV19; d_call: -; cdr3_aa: CASSISAPRASFSGANVLTF; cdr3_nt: TGTGCCAGTAGTATATCGGCACCCAGGGCCTCATTCTCTGGGGCCAACGTCCTGACTTTC
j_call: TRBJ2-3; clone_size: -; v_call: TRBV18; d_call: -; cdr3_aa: CASSPRTKRVVADTQYF; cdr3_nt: TGTGCCAGCTCACCAAGGACGAAACGAGTAGTAGCAGATACGCAGTATTTT
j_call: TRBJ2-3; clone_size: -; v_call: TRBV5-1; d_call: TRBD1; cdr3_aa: CASSLDGTATDTQYF; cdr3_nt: TGCGCCAGCAGCTTGGACGGGACAGCCACAGATACGCAGTATTTT
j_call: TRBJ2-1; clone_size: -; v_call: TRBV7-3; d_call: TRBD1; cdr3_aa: CASSLDGTANEQFF; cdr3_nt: TGTGCCAGCAGCTTAGACGGGACAGCTAATGAGCAGTTCTTC
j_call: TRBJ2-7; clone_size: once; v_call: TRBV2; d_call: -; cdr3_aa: CASGGGTVPFF; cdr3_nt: TGTGCCAGCGGTGGCGGGACAGTGCCTTTCTTC
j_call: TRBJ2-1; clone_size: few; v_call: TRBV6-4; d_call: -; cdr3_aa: CASSVSGQGYNEQFF; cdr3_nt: TGTGCCAGCAGTGTTTCGGGGCAGGGGTACAATGAGCAGTTCTTC
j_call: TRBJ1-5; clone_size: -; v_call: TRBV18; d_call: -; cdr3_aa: CANNFWPPQPQHF; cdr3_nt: TGTGCCAACAACTTCTGGCCTCCCCAGCCCCAGCATTTT
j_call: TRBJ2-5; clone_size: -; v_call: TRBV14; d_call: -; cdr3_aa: CASSQSRPGRETQYF; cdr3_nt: TGTGCCAGCAGCCAATCGAGACCAGGCAGGGAGACCCAGTACTTC
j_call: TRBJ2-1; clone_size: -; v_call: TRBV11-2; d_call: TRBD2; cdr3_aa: CASSLERGRGNNEQFF; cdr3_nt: TGTGCCAGCAGCTTAGAGCGCGGGAGGGGGAACAATGAGCAGTTCTTC
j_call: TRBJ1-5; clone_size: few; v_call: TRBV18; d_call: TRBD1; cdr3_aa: CASSLDRGGNQPQHF; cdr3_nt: TGTGCCAGCTCATTGGACAGGGGAGGCAATCAGCCCCAGCATTTT
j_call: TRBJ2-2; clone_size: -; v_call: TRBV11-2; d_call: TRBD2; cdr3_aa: CASSRGLAGVTGELFF; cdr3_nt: TGTGCCAGCAGCAGGGGGCTAGCGGGGGTCACCGGGGAGCTGTTTTTT
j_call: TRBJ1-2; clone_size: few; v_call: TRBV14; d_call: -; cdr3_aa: CASSQRMAHGYTF; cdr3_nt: TGTGCCAGCAGCCAACGGATGGCCCATGGCTACACCTTC
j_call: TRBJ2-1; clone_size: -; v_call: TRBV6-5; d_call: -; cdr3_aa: CASSRGSGLNEQFF; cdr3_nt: TGTGCCAGCAGTAGGGGGTCGGGACTAAATGAGCAGTTCTTC
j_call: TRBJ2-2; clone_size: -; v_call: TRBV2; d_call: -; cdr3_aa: CASRRDPGDTGELFF; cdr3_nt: TGTGCCAGCAGACGGGACCCTGGGGACACCGGGGAGCTGTTTTTT
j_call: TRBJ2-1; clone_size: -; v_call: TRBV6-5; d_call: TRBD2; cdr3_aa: CASSRGTSGTNEQFF; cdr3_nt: TGTGCCAGCAGTCGCGGGACTAGCGGGACGAATGAGCAGTTCTTC
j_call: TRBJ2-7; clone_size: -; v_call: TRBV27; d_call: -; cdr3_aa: CASRERYEQYF; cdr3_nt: TGTGCCAGCAGGGAGAGATACGAGCAGTACTTC
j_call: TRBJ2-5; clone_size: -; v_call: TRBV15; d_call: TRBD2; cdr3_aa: CATSIPAGALETQYF; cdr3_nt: TGTGCCACCAGCATCCCAGCGGGGGCCTTAGAGACCCAGTACTTC